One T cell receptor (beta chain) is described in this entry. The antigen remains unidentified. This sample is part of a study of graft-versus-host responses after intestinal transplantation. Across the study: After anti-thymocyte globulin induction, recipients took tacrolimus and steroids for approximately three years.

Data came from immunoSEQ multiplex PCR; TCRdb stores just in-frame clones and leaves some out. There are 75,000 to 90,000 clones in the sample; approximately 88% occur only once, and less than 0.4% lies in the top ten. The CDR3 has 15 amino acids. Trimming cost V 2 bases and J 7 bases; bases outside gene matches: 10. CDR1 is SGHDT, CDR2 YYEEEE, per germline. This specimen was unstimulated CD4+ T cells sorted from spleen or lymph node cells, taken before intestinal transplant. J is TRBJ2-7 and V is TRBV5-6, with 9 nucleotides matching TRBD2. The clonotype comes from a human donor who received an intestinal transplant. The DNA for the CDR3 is TGTGCCAGCAGCTTATTAGCGGGAGTCTTGTGGGAGCAGTACTTC. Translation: CASSLLAGVLWEQYF.